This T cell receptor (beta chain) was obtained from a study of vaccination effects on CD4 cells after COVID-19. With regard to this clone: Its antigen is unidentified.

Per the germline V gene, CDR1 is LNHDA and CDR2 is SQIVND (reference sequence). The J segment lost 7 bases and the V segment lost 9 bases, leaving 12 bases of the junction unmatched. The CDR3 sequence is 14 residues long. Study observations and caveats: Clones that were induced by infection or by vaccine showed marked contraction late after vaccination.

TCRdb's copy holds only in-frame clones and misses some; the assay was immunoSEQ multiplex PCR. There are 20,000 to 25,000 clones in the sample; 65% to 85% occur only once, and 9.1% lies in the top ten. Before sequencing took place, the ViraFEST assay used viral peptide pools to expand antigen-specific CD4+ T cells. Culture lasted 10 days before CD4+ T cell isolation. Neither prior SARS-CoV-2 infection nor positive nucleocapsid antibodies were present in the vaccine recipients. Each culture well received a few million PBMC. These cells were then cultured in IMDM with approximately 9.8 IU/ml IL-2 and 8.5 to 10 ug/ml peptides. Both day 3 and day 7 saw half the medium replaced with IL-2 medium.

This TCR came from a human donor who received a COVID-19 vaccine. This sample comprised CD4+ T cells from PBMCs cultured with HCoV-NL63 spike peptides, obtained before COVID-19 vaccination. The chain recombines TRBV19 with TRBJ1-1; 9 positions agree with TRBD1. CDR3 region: CASTGTGYFGEAFF. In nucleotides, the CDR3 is TGTGCCAGCACTGGGACAGGGTATTTCGGTGAAGCTTTCTTT.